This T cell receptor (beta chain) was observed in a study of T-cell memory formation after mild COVID-19. In TCRdb, the 5' RACE reads were re-called with MiXCR into one record per CDR3 protein. Of some 150,000 distinct CDR3 sequences detected, roughly 6.2% appear once; the ten largest clones hold about 2%. This clonotype has only a few counts. The CDR3 is 15 residues long. CDR1 KGHSH and CDR2 LQKENI come from the germline V gene. Trimming shortened V by 3 bases and J by 2 bases, and 12 bases separated the two germline ends. V and J are TRBV18 and TRBJ2-3; D is unclear. The clonotype comes from an adult woman who had mild COVID-19 (a few samples of this study predate the infection). Cell type and time point are not known. Sequenced sample: PBMCs or a T cell subset sorted from them (not recorded which). The CDR3 coding sequence is TGTGCCAGCTCACCTGTCGGCTCTTTCACAGATACGCAGTATTTT. Encoded protein: CASSPVGSFTDTQYF.